These 2 T cell receptor beta chains share one sample of origin, sequenced in a study of cytomegalovirus exposure and HLA in healthy donors. The PCR made use of 60 Vbeta and 13 Jbeta primers. Some clones are missing from TCRdb's copy, which holds only in-frame ones; the method was immunoSEQ multiplex PCR. The sample lists about 130,000 clones, around two thirds seen once, with 2.4% in the top ten. The specimen was PBMCs. These receptors all stem from a woman between 40 and 55 years old in good health and CMV-seronegative.

The CDR3 DNA is TGTGCCAGCAGCGTACGAATAGCGGGGGCTCACAATGAGCAGTTCTTC. This encodes CASSVRIAGAHNEQFF. The rearrangement links TRBV9 to TRBJ2-1; 9 bases are a match to TRBD2. The CDR3 loop spans 16 amino acids. Germline CDR1 SGDLS, CDR2 YYNGEE. V shed 1 base, J shed 5 bases, and the junction held 7 bases outside the gene matches.

The chain links TRBV7-2 to TRBJ1-4; possibly TRBD1 for D (5 bases). Germline CDR1 is SGHTA and CDR2 is FQGNSA. This CDR3 contains 12 residues. The V gene lost 1 base and the J gene lost 13 bases, with 10 bases spanning the gap. The CDR3 loop reads CASSLGQGRLFF. CDR3 nucleotide sequence: TGTGCCAGCAGCTTAGGTCAGGGTAGACTGTTTTTT.